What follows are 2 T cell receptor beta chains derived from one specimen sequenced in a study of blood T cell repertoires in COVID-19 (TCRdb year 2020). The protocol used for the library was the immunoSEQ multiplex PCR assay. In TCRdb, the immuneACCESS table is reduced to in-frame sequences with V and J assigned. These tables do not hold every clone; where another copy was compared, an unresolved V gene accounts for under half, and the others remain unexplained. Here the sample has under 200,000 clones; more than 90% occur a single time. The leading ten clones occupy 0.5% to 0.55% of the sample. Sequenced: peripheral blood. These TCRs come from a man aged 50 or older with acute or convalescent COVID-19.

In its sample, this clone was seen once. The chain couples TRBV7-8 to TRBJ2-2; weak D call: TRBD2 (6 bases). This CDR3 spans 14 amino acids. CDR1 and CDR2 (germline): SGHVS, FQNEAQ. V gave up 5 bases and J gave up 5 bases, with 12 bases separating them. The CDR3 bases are TGTGCCAGCAGCCCTGACGGGGGAACCGGGGAGCTGTTTTTT. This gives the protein CASSPDGGTGELFF.

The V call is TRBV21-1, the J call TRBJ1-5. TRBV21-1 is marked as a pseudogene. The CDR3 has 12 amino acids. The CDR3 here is CASSKLETPQHF. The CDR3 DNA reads TGTGCCAGCAGCAAATTAGAAACGCCCCAGCATTTT.